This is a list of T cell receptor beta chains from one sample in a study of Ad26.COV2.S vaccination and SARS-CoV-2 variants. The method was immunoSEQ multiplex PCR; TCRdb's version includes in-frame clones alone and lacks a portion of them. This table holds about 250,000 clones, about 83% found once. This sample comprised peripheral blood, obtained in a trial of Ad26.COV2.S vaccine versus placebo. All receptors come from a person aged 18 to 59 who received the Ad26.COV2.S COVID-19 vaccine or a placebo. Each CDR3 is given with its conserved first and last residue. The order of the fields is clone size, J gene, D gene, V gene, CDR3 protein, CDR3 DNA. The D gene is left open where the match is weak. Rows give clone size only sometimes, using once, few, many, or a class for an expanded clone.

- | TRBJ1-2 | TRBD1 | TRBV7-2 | CASSRGTGGESGYTF | TGTGCCAGCAGCCGTGGGACAGGGGGCGAGTCCGGCTACACCTTC
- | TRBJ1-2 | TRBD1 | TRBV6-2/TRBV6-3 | CASSFRTGGYDGYTF | TGTGCCAGCAGTTTCCGGACAGGGGGTTATGACGGCTACACCTTC
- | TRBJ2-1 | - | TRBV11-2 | CASSLNWGNEQFF | TGTGCCAGCAGCTTAAACTGGGGCAATGAGCAGTTCTTC
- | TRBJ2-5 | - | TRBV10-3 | CAISEPAETQYF | TGTGCCATCAGTGAGCCCGCGGAGACCCAGTACTTC
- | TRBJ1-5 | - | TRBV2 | CASKGGGYSNQPQHF | TGTGCCAGCAAAGGCGGCGGTTATAGCAATCAGCCCCAGCATTTT
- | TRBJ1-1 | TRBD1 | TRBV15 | CATRADRGANTEAFF | TGTGCCACCAGGGCCGACAGGGGGGCGAACACTGAAGCTTTCTTT
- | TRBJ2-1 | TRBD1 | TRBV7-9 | CASSLVTGGFLDEQFF | TGTGCCAGCAGCTTAGTGACAGGGGGCTTTTTAGATGAGCAGTTCTTC
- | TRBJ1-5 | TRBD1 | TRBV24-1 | CATRPGTGVRRNQPQHF | TGTGCCACCCGTCCCGGGACAGGGGTTCGGCGCAATCAGCCCCAGCATTTT
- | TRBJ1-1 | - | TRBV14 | CASSQDITIWGSEAFF | TGTGCCAGCAGCCAAGATATAACAATCTGGGGTTCTGAAGCTTTCTTT
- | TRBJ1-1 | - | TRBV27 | CASSRIEAFF | TGTGCCAGCAGTAGGATTGAAGCTTTCTTT
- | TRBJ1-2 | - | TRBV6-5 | CASKLREANYGYTF | TGTGCCAGCAAACTACGGGAAGCTAACTATGGCTACACCTTC
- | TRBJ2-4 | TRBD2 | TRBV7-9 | CASSPMSGGAPVYF | TGTGCCAGCAGCCCCATGAGCGGGGGGGCTCCGGTATACTTC
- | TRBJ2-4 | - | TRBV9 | CASSVGSLDRDIQYF | TGTGCCAGCAGCGTAGGAAGTCTAGATAGGGACATTCAGTACTTC
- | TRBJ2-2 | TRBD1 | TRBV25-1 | CASSELRTGGADTGELFF | TGTGCCAGCAGTGAATTAAGGACAGGGGGCGCAGATACCGGGGAGCTGTTTTTT
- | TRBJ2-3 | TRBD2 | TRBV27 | CASSLKASGRTRDTQYF | TGTGCCAGCAGTTTAAAGGCTAGCGGGAGAACGAGAGATACGCAGTATTTT
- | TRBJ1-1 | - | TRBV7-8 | CASSLPIGADTEAFF | TGTGCCAGCAGCTTACCTATCGGGGCGGACACTGAAGCTTTCTTT
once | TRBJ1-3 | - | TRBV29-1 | CSVEKGAGNTIYF | TGCAGCGTTGAAAAAGGGGCTGGAAACACCATATATTTT
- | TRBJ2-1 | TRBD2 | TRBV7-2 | CASSLGAGGYNEQFF | TGTGCCAGCAGCTTAGGAGCGGGGGGATACAATGAGCAGTTCTTC